Listed here are 26 T cell receptor beta chains from one sample, sequenced in a study of shared clonotypes between healthy human individuals (dated by TCRdb to the early 2020s). Library creation used the immunoSEQ multiplex PCR assay. As stored in TCRdb, this immuneACCESS dataset retains in-frame rearrangements with V and J assigned. A fraction of the clones does not appear; measured against another copy, unresolved V genes explain less than half of the discrepancy, and the remainder lacks a known reason. The sample table lists about 2 million clones, approximately 95% of them with a count of one. The biggest ten clones account for around 1.2% of the sample. CD8 naive samples were CD45RO-negative cells positively selected for CCR7, giving a CD45RA+CCR7+ population that excluded TemRA cells. Sequenced input: naive CD8+ T cells sorted from blood. What this sample's cell subset or site label stands for: CD45RA+CCR7+. All receptors come from a young man in good health.

J is TRBJ2-2 and V is TRBV9; 8 bases align to TRBD1. The germline CDR1 and CDR2 sequences are SGDLS and YYNGEE. The CDR3 loop spans 16 amino acids. J was trimmed by 4 bases and V by 2 bases; bases with no gene match: 7. The CDR3 DNA follows: TGTGCCAGCAGCGTTGCTTTACAGGGGGTCACCGGGGAGCTGTTTTTT. Amino acids: CASSVALQGVTGELFF.

The rearrangement links TRBV2 to TRBJ2-5; D is ambiguous. This CDR3 spans 16 amino acids. The germline gives CDR1 SNHLY, CDR2 FYNNEI. V gave up 3 bases and J gave up 5 bases, with 19 bases separating them. DNA for the CDR3: TGTGCCAGCAGTGAGGTTTTGGGGTTTTTCTCGGAGACCCAGTACTTC. It is translated as CASSEVLGFFSETQYF.

J is TRBJ1-2 and V is TRBV2; D perhaps matches TRBD1 (5 bases). From germline, CDR1 is SNHLY and CDR2 FYNNEI. The CDR3 loop spans 14 amino acids. V lost 3 bases to trimming and J lost 1 base, with 9 bases between them. CDR3 sequence reads: CASSETTDNYGYTF. As DNA, the CDR3 is TGTGCCAGCAGTGAGACGACAGATAACTATGGCTACACCTTC.

The chain uses TRBV9 and TRBJ1-4; the D is unclear. Per germline, CDR1 SGDLS and CDR2 YYNGEE. V gave up 0 bases and J gave up 8 bases, with 11 bases separating them. CDR3 length: 14 amino acids. The DNA for the CDR3 is TGTGCCAGCAGCGTAGATGGGTTTGGCGAAAAACTGTTTTTT. Translation gives CASSVDGFGEKLFF.

This sequence joins TRBV9 and TRBJ2-3; D is possibly TRBD1 or TRBD2 (5 bases each). Looked up from germline, CDR1 is SGDLS and CDR2 is YYNGEE. V was pared by 7 bases and J by 5 bases, with 14 bases between. The CDR3 runs to 13 residues. The CDR3 loop reads CASGFGTGDTQYF. The DNA for the CDR3 is TGTGCCAGCGGTTTCGGGACCGGAGATACGCAGTATTTT.

The chain recombines TRBV7-2 with TRBJ2-7; 13 positions match TRBD2. CDR3 length equals 17 residues. CDR1 and CDR2 from the germline V gene are SGHTA and FQGNSA. J lost 4 bases, V lost 1 base, and 7 bases had no gene match. This CDR3 is CASSLELAGGRRYEQYF. The CDR3 DNA reads as TGTGCCAGCAGCTTAGAACTAGCGGGAGGGCGGAGGTACGAGCAGTACTTC.

This rearrangement joins TRBV29-1 to TRBJ1-1; no definite D call. Germline CDR1 reads SQVTM; CDR2 reads ANQGSEA. The V end was cut by 2 bases, the J end by 4 bases, with 11 bases between. This CDR3 spans 13 amino acids. DNA of the CDR3: TGCAGCGTTGAACCGGGCCCAGGCACTGAAGCTTTCTTT. Protein product: CSVEPGPGTEAFF.

This clone has just one count. The CDR3 is CASTIGAQAGTEAFF. The DNA of the CDR3 is TGTGCCAGCACAATTGGGGCCCAGGCGGGCACTGAAGCTTTCTTT. This chain joins TRBV9 and TRBJ1-1; D is possibly TRBD1 (5 bases). In germline, CDR1 is SGDLS, CDR2 YYNGEE. V was pared by 6 bases and J by 4 bases, with 19 bases between. The CDR3 runs to 15 residues.

This clone is a singleton in its sample. The genes are TRBV14 and TRBJ2-2; D might be TRBD2 (5 bases). Between the trimmed V and J ends, which lost 1 base and 3 bases, there was a span of 9 bases. The germline CDR1 and CDR2 sequences are SGHDN and FVKESK. The CDR3 spans 15 residues. The CDR3 reads CASSQGSGYTGELFF. The CDR3 nucleotides read TGTGCCAGCAGCCAAGGGTCGGGATACACCGGGGAGCTGTTTTTT. Based on the CDR3 plus reference TRBV14 and TRBJ2-2, the full variable domain is EAGVTQFPSHSVIEKGQTVTLRCDPISGHDNLYWYRRVMGKEIKFLLHFVKESKQDESGMPNNRFLAERTGGTYSTLKVQPAELEDSGVYFCASSQGSGYTGELFFGEGSRLTVL.

This clone is a singleton in its sample. The chain is built from TRBV7-9 and TRBJ2-7, with 12 bases that match TRBD2. The V and J ends lost 4 bases and 3 bases, in that order; junction bases with no gene match: 16. Germline-derived CDR1 and CDR2 are SEHNR and FQNEAQ (reference sequence). This CDR3 contains 19 residues. CDR3 nucleotide sequence: TGTGCCAGCAGCTCGGGGTCGGCTAGCGGGAGGGCCGGAATCTACGAGCAGTACTTC. Amino acids: CASSSGSASGRAGIYEQYF. Combining the CDR3 with reference TRBV7-9 and TRBJ2-7 gives the whole variable domain DTGVSQNPRHKITKRGQNVTFRCDPISEHNRLYWYRQTLGQGPEFLTYFQNEAQLEKSRLLSDRFSAERPKGSFSTLEIQRTEQGDSAMYLCASSSGSASGRAGIYEQYFGPGTRLTVT.

The rearrangement joins TRBV5-1 to TRBJ1-6, with D possibly being TRBD1 (6 bases). Germline V gene sequence: CDR1 SGHRS, CDR2 YFSETQ. The CDR3 length is 14 residues. Trimming pared 4 bases from V and 7 bases from J, leaving 12 bases between. The CDR3, as DNA: TGCGCCAGCAGCCCAGGGGATGGGAATTCACCCCTCCACTTT. Its protein is CASSPGDGNSPLHF.

The chain couples TRBV2 to TRBJ2-1; 7 positions agree with TRBD2. The germline V gene encodes CDR1 SNHLY and CDR2 FYNNEI. The CDR3 is 16 residues long. The ends lost 7 bases at V and 1 base at J; junction bases unmatched: 10. CDR3 in amino acids: CASTPLGGSSYNEQFF. CDR3 in DNA: TGTGCCAGCACCCCCCTGGGGGGGAGTTCCTACAATGAGCAGTTCTTC.

The rearrangement links TRBV4-1 to TRBJ2-7; 7 bases are a match to TRBD1. V was pared by 4 bases and J by 2 bases, with 17 bases of the junction left unmatched. The CDR3 has 18 residues. From germline, CDR1 is MGHRA and CDR2 YSYEKL. CDR3 DNA sequence: TGCGCCAGCAGCCCTATTCCGTTGGGGACAGAGTTGACCTACGAGCAGTACTTC. This codes for CASSPIPLGTELTYEQYF.

In its sample, this clone was seen once. The chain is built from TRBV10-2 and TRBJ1-1; D unclear. Trimming removed 6 bases from V and 10 bases from J, with 12 bases in between. This CDR3 comprises 11 residues. Germline lookup yields CDR1 WSHSY and CDR2 SAAADI. For the CDR3, the DNA is TGCGCCAGCAGAGGGTCACCTGGAGCTTTCTTT. Translating gives CASRGSPGAFF.

The chain couples TRBV7-2 to TRBJ2-1; tentative D call: TRBD2 (5 bases). The CDR3 extends over 16 amino acids. V was trimmed by 7 bases and J by 3 bases, leaving 19 bases between them. Germline loops: CDR1 SGHTA, CDR2 FQGNSA. CDR3 sequence reads: CASTQSEGSRYNEQFF. The CDR3 DNA is TGTGCCAGCACCCAGTCAGAGGGATCCCGCTACAATGAGCAGTTCTTC.

The rearrangement joins TRBV30 to TRBJ2-7; D could derive from TRBD1 or TRBD2 (5 bases each). Trimming removed 1 base from V and 3 bases from J, with 13 bases in between. Germline V CDR1 and CDR2: GTSNPN, SVGIG (reference sequence). This CDR3 comprises 14 residues. The CDR3 DNA reads TGTGCCTGGAGTGGACGGGGCCAGCTCTACGAGCAGTACTTC. Residues: CAWSGRGQLYEQYF.

The V call is TRBV5-8, the J call TRBJ2-7; 7 positions agree with TRBD1. J was trimmed by 2 bases and V by 4 bases; bases with no gene match: 9. The CDR3 is 15 residues long. Germline CDR1 reads SGHTS; CDR2 reads YDEGEE. CDR3 sequence: CASSPEGGATYEQYF. The CDR3 DNA is TGTGCCAGCAGCCCGGAAGGGGGCGCGACCTACGAGCAGTACTTC.

The rearrangement uses TRBV11-1 and TRBJ1-1; D is unresolved. V was trimmed by 0 bases and J by 5 bases, leaving 10 bases between them. The CDR3 runs to 14 residues. Germline V CDR1 and CDR2: SGHAT, FQDESV (reference sequence). CDR3 residues: CASSLALTETEAFF. The CDR3 DNA reads TGTGCCAGCAGCTTAGCGCTTACAGAGACTGAAGCTTTCTTT. The entire variable domain, with the rest obtained from reference TRBV11-1 and TRBJ1-1, is as follows: EAEVAQSPRYKITEKSQAVAFWCDPISGHATLYWYRQILGQGPELLVQFQDESVVDDSQLPKDRFSAERLKGVDSTLKIQPAELGDSAMYLCASSLALTETEAFFGQGTRLTVV.

The V and J genes are TRBV11-2 and TRBJ2-5, with 8 bases matching TRBD2. Unmatched junction bases numbered 11, after V lost 7 bases and J lost 4 bases. There are 15 residues in the CDR3. CDR1 is SGHAT and CDR2 is FQNNGV in the germline V gene. CDR3 coding DNA: TGTGCCAGCAACCATATTACGGCGGGGGGAGAGACCCAGTACTTC. Residues: CASNHITAGGETQYF.

V is TRBV5-5 and J is TRBJ2-7; 8 bases match TRBD2. Losses at the gene ends were 0 bases for V and 3 bases for J; bases not matched to a gene: 2. The CDR3 covers 14 residues. From germline, CDR1 is SGHKS and CDR2 YYEKEE (reference sequence). The CDR3 bases are TGTGCCAGCAGCTTGGTTAGCGGGGTCTACGAGCAGTACTTC. This translates into CASSLVSGVYEQYF.

In regard to this clone: The same CDR3 arises from other DNA sequences in this sample as well. In DNA, the CDR3 is TGTGCCAGCAGCGTCGAGGGGGCAGGCACCGGGGAGCTGTTTTTT. Translation: CASSVEGAGTGELFF. V gene TRBV9 combines with J gene TRBJ2-2, with TRBD1 identical over 7 bases. The CDR3 sequence is 15 residues long. Looked up from germline, CDR1 is SGDLS and CDR2 is YYNGEE. V shed 2 bases, J shed 4 bases, and the junction held 5 bases outside the gene matches.

The chain uses TRBV28 and TRBJ1-3, with D unclear. Trimming removed 5 bases at V and 4 bases at J, with 15 bases between. Germline CDR1 MDHEN, CDR2 SYDVKM. CDR3 length equals 15 residues. Written as DNA, the CDR3 is TGTGCCAGCAGTCTGGGGTCCGGAGAAGGAAACACCATATATTTT. Its translation: CASSLGSGEGNTIYF.

Concerning this clone itself: Other DNA sequences in this sample translate to the same CDR3. V is TRBV6-5 and J is TRBJ1-6; no definite D call. Germline CDR1 MNHEY, CDR2 SVGAGI. The CDR3 has 15 amino acids. V was clipped by 6 bases and J by 0 bases, with 9 bases between them. The DNA of the CDR3 is TGTGCCAGCAGAGAAAGGAGCTCCTATAATTCACCCCTCCACTTT. Protein sequence: CASRERSSYNSPLHF.

The chain recombines TRBV13 with TRBJ2-7; 7 bases are shared with TRBD1. From germline, CDR1 is PRHDT and CDR2 FYEKMQ (reference sequence). V gave up 2 bases and J gave up 6 bases; unmatched junction bases: 1. CDR3 length equals 12 residues. CDR3 sequence: CASSLSGGEQYF. In nucleotides, the CDR3 is TGTGCCAGCAGCTTATCAGGGGGCGAGCAGTACTTC.

The rearrangement joins TRBV6-1 to TRBJ1-5; D is uncertain. The CDR3 has 15 residues. The V end was cut by 2 bases, the J end by 6 bases, with 14 bases between. CDR1 is MNHNS and CDR2 is SASEGT in the germline V gene. CDR3 region: CASSELGGSRQPQHF. CDR3 DNA: TGTGCCAGCAGTGAACTGGGCGGATCGCGTCAGCCCCAGCATTTT.

This clone was observed a single time. This chain links TRBV13 with TRBJ2-7; no definite D call. V was pared by 5 bases and J by 5 bases, with 16 bases between. Germline CDR1 PRHDT, CDR2 FYEKMQ (reference sequence). This CDR3 contains 14 residues. The CDR3 nucleotides read TGTGCCAGCAGCCCCGACCGGTCCCCGAACGAGCAGTACTTC. Translating gives CASSPDRSPNEQYF.